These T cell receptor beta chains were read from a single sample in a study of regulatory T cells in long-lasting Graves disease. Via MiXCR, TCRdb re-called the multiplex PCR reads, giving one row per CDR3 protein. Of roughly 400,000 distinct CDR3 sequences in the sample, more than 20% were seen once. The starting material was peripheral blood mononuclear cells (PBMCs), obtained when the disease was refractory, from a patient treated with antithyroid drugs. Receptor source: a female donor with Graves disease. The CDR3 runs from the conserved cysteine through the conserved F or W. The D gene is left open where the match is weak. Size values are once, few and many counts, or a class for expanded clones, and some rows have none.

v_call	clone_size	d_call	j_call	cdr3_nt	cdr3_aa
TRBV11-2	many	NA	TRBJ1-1	TGTGCCAGCAGCCTTAATGACAGACCGAACACTGAAGCTTTCTTT	CASSLNDRPNTEAFF
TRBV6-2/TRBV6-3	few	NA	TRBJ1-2	TGTGCCAGCAGTTACTCGATGGATGTTTACGATGGCTACACCTTC	CASSYSMDVYDGYTF
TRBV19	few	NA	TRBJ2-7	TGTGCCAGTAGTGACCTAGCCCACGAGCAGTACTTC	CASSDLAHEQYF
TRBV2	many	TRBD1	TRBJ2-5	TGTGCCAGTAACCGGGACAGCCAAGAGACCCAGTACTTC	CASNRDSQETQYF
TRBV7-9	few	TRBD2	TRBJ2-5	TGTGCCAGCAGCATAATAGCGGGAGGGAGAGGAGAGACCCAGTACTTC	CASSIIAGGRGETQYF
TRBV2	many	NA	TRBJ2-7	TGTACCAGCAGTCAAGGCAGGGGCGGAATCGGCGAGCAGTACTTC	CTSSQGRGGIGEQYF
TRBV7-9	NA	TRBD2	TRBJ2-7	TGTGCCAGCAGCCTTGGACTAGCGGGAGGGCCGACTAACGAGCAGTACTTC	CASSLGLAGGPTNEQYF
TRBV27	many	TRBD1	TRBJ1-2	TGTGCCAGCAGTCCCGGGACTGTCCAGGGGGTTGGCTACACCTTC	CASSPGTVQGVGYTF
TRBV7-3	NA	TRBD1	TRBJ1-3	TGTGCCAGCAGCCCCCGGGACAGGGGGCGGAACACCATATATTTT	CASSPRDRGRNTIYF
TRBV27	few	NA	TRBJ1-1	TGTGCCAGCAGCGACTCGGGGGGAATGAACACTGAAGCTTTCTTT	CASSDSGGMNTEAFF
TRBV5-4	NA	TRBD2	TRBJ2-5	TGTGCCAGCGCCAAAGGAGGACTAGCGGGATTTAGTGTCCAGTACTTC	CASAKGGLAGFSVQYF
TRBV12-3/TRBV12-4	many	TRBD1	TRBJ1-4	TGTGCCAGCAGTTTGGGGACCGGGACAGGGAAGGAAAATGAAAAACTGTTTTTT	CASSLGTGTGKENEKLFF
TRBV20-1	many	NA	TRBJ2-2	TGCAGTGCTAAGGGACTGGTCGGGGAGCTGTTTTTT	CSAKGLVGELFF
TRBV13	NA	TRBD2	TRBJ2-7	TGTGCCAGCAGCTTAGTGCGGGAGGGATTTAACGAGCAGTACTTC	CASSLVREGFNEQYF
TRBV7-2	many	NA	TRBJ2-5	TGTGCCAGCAGCTCAATCTATGGGGAGACCCAGTACTTC	CASSSIYGETQYF
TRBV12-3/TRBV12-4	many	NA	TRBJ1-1	TGTGCCAGCAGTTTGACAGACGGACTGAACACTGAAGCTTTCTTT	CASSLTDGLNTEAFF
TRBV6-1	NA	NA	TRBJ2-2	TGTGCCACTCACAATGCAGGGAGGACCGGGGAGCTGTTTTTT	CATHNAGRTGELFF
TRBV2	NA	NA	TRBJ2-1	TGTGTCAGCAGTGAAGCTCAGGGGTACCATGAGCAGTTCTTC	CVSSEAQGYHEQFF
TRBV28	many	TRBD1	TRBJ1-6	TGTGCCAGCAGGACCGGGACAGGGGGCGTGGTATCCTATAATTCACCCCTCCACTTT	CASRTGTGGVVSYNSPLHF
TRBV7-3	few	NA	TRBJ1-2	TGTGCCAGCAGCCAGGCAAAACGCTATGGCTACACCTTC	CASSQAKRYGYTF
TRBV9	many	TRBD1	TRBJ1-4	TGTGCCAGCAGCGTCACAGGGGCTATTAATGAAAAACTGTTTTTT	CASSVTGAINEKLFF
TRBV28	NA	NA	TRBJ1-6	TGTGCCAGCACTTGGGGGGCAGGGAAAAGCTCCTATAATTCACCCCTCCACTTT	CASTWGAGKSSYNSPLHF
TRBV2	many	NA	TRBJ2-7	TGTGCCAGCAGTGAAAGAGGAGTCCGGGACGGGCAGTACTTC	CASSERGVRDGQYF
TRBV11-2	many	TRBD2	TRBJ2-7	TGTGCCAGCAGCAATACGGGACTAGCGGGAGGCAGATATCTCGAGCAGTACTTC	CASSNTGLAGGRYLEQYF
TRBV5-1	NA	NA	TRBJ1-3	TGCGCCAGCAGCTTGGTAGGCCTCTCTGGAAACACCATATATTTT	CASSLVGLSGNTIYF
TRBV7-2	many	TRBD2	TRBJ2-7	TGTGCCAGCAGCTTAGTGGCGGGAGCCCTAAATTACGAGCAGTACTTC	CASSLVAGALNYEQYF
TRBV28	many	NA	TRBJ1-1	TGTGCCAGCAGCCAATTTAGGGTGTACACTGAAGCTTTCTTT	CASSQFRVYTEAFF
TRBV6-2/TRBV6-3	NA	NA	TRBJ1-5	TGTGCCAGCAAGGCCCAGGGGAATCAGCCCCAGCATTTT	CASKAQGNQPQHF